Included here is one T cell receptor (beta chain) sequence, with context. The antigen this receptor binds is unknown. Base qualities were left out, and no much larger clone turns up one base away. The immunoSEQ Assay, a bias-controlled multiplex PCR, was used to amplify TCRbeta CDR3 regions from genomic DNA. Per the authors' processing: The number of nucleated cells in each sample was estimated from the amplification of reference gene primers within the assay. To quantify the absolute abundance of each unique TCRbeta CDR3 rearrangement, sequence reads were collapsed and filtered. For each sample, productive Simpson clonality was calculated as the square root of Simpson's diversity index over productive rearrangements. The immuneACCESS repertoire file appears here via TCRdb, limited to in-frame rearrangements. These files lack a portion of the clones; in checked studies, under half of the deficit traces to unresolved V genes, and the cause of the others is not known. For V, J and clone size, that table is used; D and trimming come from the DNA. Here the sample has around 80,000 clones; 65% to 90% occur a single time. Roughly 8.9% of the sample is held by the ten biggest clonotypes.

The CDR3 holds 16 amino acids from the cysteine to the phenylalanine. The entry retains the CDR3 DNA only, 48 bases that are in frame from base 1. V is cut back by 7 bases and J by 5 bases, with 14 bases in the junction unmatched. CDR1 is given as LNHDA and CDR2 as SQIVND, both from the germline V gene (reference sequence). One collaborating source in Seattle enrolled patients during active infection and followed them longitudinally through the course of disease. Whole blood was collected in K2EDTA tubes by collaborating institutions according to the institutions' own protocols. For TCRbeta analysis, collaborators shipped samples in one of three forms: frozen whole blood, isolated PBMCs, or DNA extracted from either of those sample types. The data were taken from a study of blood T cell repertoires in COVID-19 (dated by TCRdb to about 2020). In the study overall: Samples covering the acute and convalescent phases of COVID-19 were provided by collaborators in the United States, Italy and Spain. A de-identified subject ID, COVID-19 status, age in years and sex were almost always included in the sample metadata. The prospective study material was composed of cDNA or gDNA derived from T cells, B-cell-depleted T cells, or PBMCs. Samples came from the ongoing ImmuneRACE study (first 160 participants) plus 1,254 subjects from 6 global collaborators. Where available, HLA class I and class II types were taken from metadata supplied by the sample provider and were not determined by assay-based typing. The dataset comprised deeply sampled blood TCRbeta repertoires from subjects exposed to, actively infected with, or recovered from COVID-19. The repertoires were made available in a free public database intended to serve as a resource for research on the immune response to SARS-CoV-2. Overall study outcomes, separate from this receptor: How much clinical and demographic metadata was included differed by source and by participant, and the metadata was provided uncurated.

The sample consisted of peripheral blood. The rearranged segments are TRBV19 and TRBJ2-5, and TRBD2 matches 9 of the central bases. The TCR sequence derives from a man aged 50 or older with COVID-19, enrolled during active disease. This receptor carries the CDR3 CASTLSGLAPLETQYF. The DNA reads TGTGCCAGTACCCTCTCGGGACTAGCCCCCTTGGAGACCCAGTACTTC.